This T cell receptor (beta chain) was recovered during a study of shared clonotypes between healthy human individuals (dated by TCRdb to 2020 to 2021). Describing the broader study: The cohort comprised two women and a few men aged 18 to 49 years. For each donor, three plates each were used for CD4 naive and CD4 memory, two plates were used for CD8 naive, and one plate was used for CD8 memory. To estimate repertoire size and how much clonotypes are shared between individuals, the study performed deep sequencing of blood TCR repertoires from 4 to 6 healthy adults. Libraries were prepared and TCR repertoires were sequenced by different laboratories using diverse techniques, in order to increase sequencing depth and limit assay-specific biases. Each donor's leukapheresis produced roughly between roughly 0.85 and 10 billion PBMCs. What the research found in general, with its limitations: Across four donors, approximately 5% of naive CD4, 3% to 4% of naive CD8, about 2.3% of memory CD4, and approximately 0.4% of memory CD8 clonotypes were shared. Even with the large sequencing depth, rarefaction of the sorted-subset datasets indicated that sequencing was incomplete. Larger estimated clonotype richness was generally found for naive subsets than for memory subsets. Sampling was restricted to blood, and TCR repertoires in tissue are likely to differ from TCR repertoires in blood. Compared with non-shared clonotypes, the clonotypes found in all four sorted-subset donors had higher generation probabilities. Pairwise subsampling led to the expectation that sequencing depth would affect the degree of clonotype sharing among donors. Because the study included only a small number of donors, the genetic and exposure-history diversity represented was limited.

Donors were healthy HIV-negative adults with no recently reported acute infections or vaccinations. All donors were Caucasian adults living in Nashville, Tennessee, USA. CD4+ T cells were enriched by magnetic negative selection, after which naive cells were positively selected on CD45RA and the negative fraction was taken as the memory subset. Blood was obtained by leukapheresis, after which PBMCs were separated by Ficoll-Histopaque density gradient centrifugation and cryopreserved in liquid nitrogen vapor phase. Analytical flow cytometry was used to check the purity and quantity of every magnetically sorted T cell population. From each sorted fraction, genomic DNA was isolated and quantified by UV absorbance on a Nanodrop 2000c. Using the deep immunoSEQ assay, multiplex PCR amplified TCR CDR3 regions from genomic DNA. Genomic DNA extracted from each cell subset was distributed evenly over all wells of several immunoSEQ 96-well plates, and each plate served as one replicate. For sorted subsets, 200 to 250 ng genomic DNA, equal to about 30,000 T cell genomes, was loaded into each replicate PCR. Purified libraries were measured with a Qubit 3.0 fluorometer, size-checked on a Bioanalyzer 2100, and measured again with the KAPA Library Quantification kit. Every immunoSEQ 96-well plate was sequenced on a dedicated single-read 150-cycle Illumina NextSeq 550 flow cell. The study's processing was this. The immunoSEQ output contained only junctional sequences without quality scores, so filtering could not match that applied to full-length reads. Sequences were annotated with PyIR, a Python wrapper for IgBLAST v1.9, and V/J genes and CDR3 were assigned using IMGT germline references. Reads with weak V/J assignments (E-value above 1e-6), missing CDR3, stop codons, out-of-frame junctions, or ambiguous translated residues were removed. A V3J clonotype was defined by an identical inferred V gene, J gene, and CDR3 amino acid sequence. To compute the percentage overlap between repertoires, the number of shared unique clonotypes was divided by the size of the smaller repertoire. Repertoire richness was assessed with RTK rarefaction, the Chao1 estimator, and Recon v2.1 estimates of unobserved clonotypes. Generation probabilities for all TCRbeta clonotypes obtained by the gDNA method from several donors were computed using OLGA. The clones in this table, taken by TCRdb from immuneACCESS, are in-frame only. Not every clone is retained; where verified, under half of the shortfall comes from an unresolved V gene, and the cause of the rest is unknown. The DNA gave D and trimming, while V, J and clone size come from that table. Recorded for this sample are about 2.4 million clones; just over 90% of them occurred a single time. The leading ten clones occupy over 0.12% of the sample.

Remarks on this clone: Its antigen is unknown. Per-base qualities were not stored, and no clone one base away is much larger.

The TCR sequence derives from a man younger than 30 in good health. Sequenced material: naive CD4+ T cells sorted from blood. Taken with the paper, the label for cell subset or site translates to: CD45RA+ positively selected.

The CDR3 amino acid sequence is: CASTPLAGTSGRVQETQYF. The sequenced DNA: TGCGCCAGCACCCCACTTGCCGGGACTAGCGGGAGGGTCCAAGAGACCCAGTACTTC. The chain uses TRBV5-1 and TRBJ2-5; 16 central nucleotides agree with TRBD2. CDR1 is given as SGHRS and CDR2 as YFSETQ, both from the germline V gene. The CDR3 goes from the cysteine to the phenylalanine over 19 residues. The read is trimmed to its CDR3 DNA, 57 bases read in frame from base 1. The junction shows trimming of 6 bases on V and 1 base on J, and the gene matches do not reach 12 bases of it.